Below are 8 T cell receptor beta chains sequenced from a single sample in a study of cytomegalovirus exposure and HLA in healthy donors. Amplification used 60 Vbeta primers and 13 Jbeta primers. Sequencing was performed with immunoSEQ multiplex PCR; in TCRdb, only in-frame clones are kept and a portion is missing. The table records nearly 80,000 clones, 65% to 85% of them present only once. The sample taken for sequencing was PBMCs. The receptors come from a middle-aged woman in good health and CMV-seropositive.

The V and J genes are TRBV5-4 and TRBJ1-2; 8 bases align to TRBD1. Trimming took 4 bases from V and 4 from J; bases not matched to a gene: 15. The CDR3 runs 17 residues. Germline V lookup: CDR1 SGHNT, CDR2 YYREEE (reference sequence). The CDR3 region has the DNA TGTGCCAGCAGCCTCCCGAGCGGACAGGGACTCGCCTATGGCTACACCTTC. It specifies CASSLPSGQGLAYGYTF.

The chain couples TRBV9 to TRBJ1-2; 9 bases match TRBD1. V lost 0 bases to trimming and J lost 1 base; unmatched junction nucleotides: 1. The CDR3 length is 15 residues. Germline V gene lookup returns CDR1 SGDLS and CDR2 YYNGEE. The CDR3, as DNA: TGTGCCAGCAGCGTAGAGGACAGGGGTAACTATGGCTACACCTTC. Translated, it gives CASSVEDRGNYGYTF.

The CDR3 coding sequence is TGTGCCAGCAGTCCAACAGGGGGGTATGGCTACACCTTC. This sequence encodes CASSPTGGYGYTF. The gene calls are TRBV6-5 and TRBJ1-2; TRBD1 matches at 8 bases. V dropped 5 bases and J dropped 5; count of bases not matched to a gene: 4. The germline gives CDR1 MNHEY, CDR2 SVGAGI. The CDR3 spans 13 residues.

V is TRBV18 and J is TRBJ2-7; 7 nucleotides agree with TRBD1. CDR3 length equals 15 residues. The trim removed 3 bases at V and 2 bases at J, leaving 7 bases unmatched. Germline V gene data show CDR1 as KGHSH and CDR2 as LQKENI. CDR3 coding DNA: TGTGCCAGCTCACCGGGACAGAGGGCAACCTACGAGCAGTACTTC. Translating it yields CASSPGQRATYEQYF.

The rearrangement uses TRBV30 and TRBJ2-6, with 10 bases identical to TRBD1. The germline V gene encodes CDR1 GTSNPN and CDR2 SVGIG (reference sequence). The V segment lost 2 bases and the J segment 0 bases; nucleotides outside the gene matches: 7. This CDR3 is built from 18 residues. CDR3 nucleotide sequence: TGTGCCTGGAGTAGGGACAGGGGATTTGTCTCTGGGGCCAACGTCCTGACTTTC. Its protein product is CAWSRDRGFVSGANVLTF.

The rearrangement uses TRBV19 and TRBJ2-7, with 13 positions matching TRBD2. This CDR3 is built from 16 residues. Germline CDR1 and CDR2: LNHDA and SQIVND (reference sequence). Germline trimming cut 6 bases from V and 2 bases from J; bases unmatched to any gene: 7. Here the CDR3 reads CASSLPGLAGTYEQYF. The CDR3 DNA reads as TGTGCCAGTAGCCTACCGGGACTAGCGGGAACCTACGAGCAGTACTTC.

This chain uses TRBV13 with TRBJ2-5; 9 nucleotides line up with TRBD2. The J segment lost 5 bases and the V segment lost 2 bases, leaving 6 bases of the junction unmatched. The CDR3 sequence is 15 residues long. The germline gives CDR1 PRHDT, CDR2 FYEKMQ (reference sequence). CDR3 nucleotides: TGTGCCAGCAGCTTACGCGGCGGGGGGGTTGAGACCCAGTACTTC. It specifies CASSLRGGGVETQYF.

V usage is TRBV7-2 and J usage is TRBJ2-6; a weak D match, TRBD1 (5 bases). Germline CDR1 is SGHTA and CDR2 is FQGNSA. The CDR3 is made up of 15 amino acids. V lost 4 bases and J 0 bases, leaving 7 bases between the germline ends. In DNA form, the CDR3 reads TGTGCCAGCAGCTCCGACAGCTCTGGGGCCAACGTCCTGACTTTC. Its translation is CASSSDSSGANVLTF.